One T cell receptor (beta chain) is described in this entry. The target of this receptor is not known. Base qualities are not recorded, but no much larger clone differs from it by a single base. The germline V gene provides CDR1 MNHEY and CDR2 SVGAGI. Measured from the cysteine to the phenylalanine, the CDR3 is 16 residues long. The retained sequence is limited to the CDR3, 48 bases, with the frame set at the first base. V is cut by 0 bases and J by 5 bases, and the space between the germline ends is 14 bases. This sample stems from a study of blood T cell repertoires in COVID-19 (dated by TCRdb to about 2020). Regarding the complete study: Samples covering the acute and convalescent phases of COVID-19 were provided by collaborators in the United States, Italy and Spain. Where HLA class I and class II types were available, the types were taken from metadata supplied by the sample provider, not from assay-based typing. The prospective study material was composed of cDNA or gDNA derived from T cells, B-cell-depleted T cells, or PBMCs. The samples were drawn from two sources: the first 160 participants of the ongoing ImmuneRACE study, and 1,254 subjects contributed by 6 global collaborators. The repertoires were made available in a free public database intended to serve as a resource for research on the immune response to SARS-CoV-2. The sample metadata nearly always contained a de-identified subject ID, COVID-19 status, age in years and sex. Subjects who had been exposed to COVID-19, were actively infected with it, or had recovered from it provided the deeply sampled blood TCRbeta repertoires that made up the dataset.

Points the paper makes about the study in general: The amount of clinical and demographic metadata varied by source and participant and was provided uncurated.

TCRbeta CDR3 regions were amplified from genomic DNA by means of the immunoSEQ Assay, a bias-controlled multiplex PCR. Regarding the original processing steps: Nucleated cell counts per sample were estimated from amplification of reference gene primers within the assay. To quantify the absolute abundance of each unique TCRbeta CDR3 rearrangement, sequence reads were collapsed and filtered. For each sample, productive Simpson clonality was calculated as the square root of Simpson's diversity index across productive rearrangements. TCRdb stores this immuneACCESS table with in-frame sequences only. Part of the clones is absent; in the studies checked, under half of the shortfall reflects unresolved V genes, and no reason is known for the rest. The V and J calls and the clone size are those of that table, but D and trimming were determined from the DNA. This sample comprises 110,000 or so clones, 75% to 90% of them detected only once. The ten top clones hold less than 9.5% of the sample.

Each collaborating institution followed its own protocols to collect whole blood in K2EDTA tubes. For TCRbeta analysis, collaborators shipped samples in one of three forms: frozen whole blood, isolated PBMCs, or DNA extracted from either of those sample types. The chain uses TRBV6-5 and TRBJ1-5, with TRBD1 tentatively as D gene (6 bases match). Sequencing was carried out using peripheral blood. This TCR was sampled from a woman aged 40 to 49 with acute or convalescent COVID-19. Here is the DNA: TGTGCCAGCAGTTACTCGTCCAGGGGCGCTCATCAGCCCCAGCATTTT. Translation gives CASSYSSRGAHQPQHF.